What follows are 14 T cell receptor beta chains derived from one specimen sequenced in a study of response to subunit inactivated influenza vaccine. One entry per CDR3 protein, called by TCRdb with MiXCR from the RT-PCR reads. Found here are hundreds of thousands of distinct CDR3 sequences, 14% of them singletons; the top ten hold 6.5% to 8.5%. The specimen comprised PBMCs from blood, sampled around 15 days before vaccination. The receptors were gathered from a man between 45 and 60 years old who received an inactivated influenza vaccine.

This clonotype was seen at least ten times. This chain uses TRBV6-5 with TRBJ2-2, with 8 bases aligning to TRBD1. The CDR3 sequence is 15 residues long. J gave up 4 bases and V 1 base, and 2 bases lay outside the gene matches. Germline CDR1 is MNHEY and CDR2 is SVGAGI. This CDR3 is CASSYFTGGTGELFF. The DNA for the CDR3 is TGTGCCAGCAGTTACTTTACAGGGGGCACCGGGGAGCTGTTTTTT.

This clonotype occurred a few times. The V and J genes are TRBV18 and TRBJ2-1; D is possibly TRBD2 (5 bases). The germline V and J ends were trimmed by 6 bases and 0 bases, with 9 bases remaining between them. The CDR3 loop spans 14 amino acids. CDR1 is KGHSH, CDR2 LQKENI, per germline. The CDR3 loop is CASSGVSSYNEQFF. CDR3 nucleotides: TGTGCCAGCTCCGGGGTGAGCTCCTACAATGAGCAGTTCTTC.

V gene TRBV27 combines with J gene TRBJ2-3; D unclear. Germline V gene sequence: CDR1 MNHEY, CDR2 SMNVEV (reference sequence). This CDR3 is built from 13 residues. V lost 3 bases, J lost 2 bases, and 6 bases lay in between. As DNA, the CDR3 is TGTGCCAGCAGTTTCATAGACACAGATACGCAGTATTTT. Translation: CASSFIDTDTQYF.

The chain employs TRBV5-1 and TRBJ2-5; 8 bases agree with TRBD1. This CDR3 is built from 15 residues. Per germline, CDR1 SGHRS and CDR2 YFSETQ. Trimming at V came to 4 bases and at J to 1 base, leaving 6 bases not matched to a gene. CDR3 sequence reads: CASSSGTGPQETQYF. For the CDR3, the DNA is TGCGCCAGCAGCAGTGGGACAGGACCCCAAGAGACCCAGTACTTC.

The V call is TRBV4-2, the J call TRBJ1-4; 9 nucleotides align to TRBD1. Germline CDR1 and CDR2: LGHNA and YNFKEQ. The CDR3 consists of 16 residues. Unmatched junction bases numbered 13, after V lost 6 bases and J lost 8 bases. CDR3 nucleotides: TGTGCCAGCAGGGAGAACTTCCGGGACAGGGACGAAAAACTGTTTTTT. Its translation: CASRENFRDRDEKLFF.

This clonotype was observed at least ten times. This chain links TRBV24-1 with TRBJ2-5, with 14 positions matching TRBD2. V gave up 4 bases and J gave up 5 bases; unmatched junction bases: 11. The CDR3 is 18 amino acids. Per germline, CDR1 KGHDR and CDR2 SFDVKD. CDR3 in DNA: TGTGCCACCAGTGACCCCGGGACTAGCGGGAGAGTGGGCGAGACCCAGTACTTC. Protein: CATSDPGTSGRVGETQYF.

Ten or more counts support this clonotype. V is TRBV12-3 or TRBV12-4 and J is TRBJ1-1, with a weak D call TRBD1 (6 bases). The CDR3 loop spans 13 amino acids. Trimming left V 1 base short and J 4 bases short, with 7 bases between. The CDR3 DNA follows: TGTGCCAGCAGTTTAGGCAGGGGCACTGAAGCTTTCTTT. Protein: CASSLGRGTEAFF.

This clonotype came up many times. One junction end does not reproduce the germline sequence, and a read error may be involved. The chain uses TRBV3-1 and TRBJ2-2; D ambiguous. Per the germline V gene, CDR1 is LGHDT and CDR2 is YNNKEL (reference sequence). The CDR3 is 11 residues long. CDR3 nucleotide sequence: TGCGCCAGCAGCTCCCCCGGGGAGCTGTTTTTT. Protein product: CASSSPGELFF.

This chain connects TRBV6-2 or TRBV6-3 to TRBJ2-5; D remains ambiguous. Trimming took off 4 bases at V and 2 bases at J, with 14 bases between the two ends. The germline CDR1 and CDR2 sequences are MNHEY and SVGEGT. The CDR3 consists of 15 residues. CDR3 bases: TGTGCCAGCAGTTTACTCCTCGACGGTCAAGAGACCCAGTACTTC. It specifies CASSLLLDGQETQYF.

On this clonotype: This may come from a read error, since a much larger clone is one base off. The chain is built from TRBV20-1 and TRBJ2-1; TRBD2 is a possible D gene (6 bases). CDR3 length equals 15 residues. CDR1 is DFQATT, CDR2 SNEGSKA, per germline (reference sequence). The DNA of the CDR3 is TGCTGTGCTAGAGCAGGGCGGGGACCATACAATGAGCAGTTCTTC. This sequence encodes CCARAGRGPYNEQFF.

This chain joins TRBV6-1 and TRBJ2-5; 10 positions agree with TRBD1. Germline V gene data show CDR1 as MNHNS and CDR2 as SASEGT. This CDR3 comprises 17 residues. V gave up 5 bases and J gave up 3 bases; unmatched junction bases: 12. In DNA, the CDR3 is TGTGCCAGCAGTCGGATGACGGGACAGGGGTCCGAAGAGACCCAGTACTTC. Protein sequence: CASSRMTGQGSEETQYF.

The chain employs TRBV7-2 and TRBJ1-1, with D unresolved. The germline gives CDR1 SGHTA, CDR2 FQGNSA. The V end was cut by 7 bases, the J end by 4 bases, with 10 bases between. The CDR3 extends over 12 amino acids. The CDR3 here is CASTTWSTEAFF. The CDR3 DNA reads TGTGCCAGCACCACCTGGAGCACTGAAGCTTTCTTT. The whole variable domain, remainder taken from reference TRBV7-2 and TRBJ1-1, is GAGVSQSPSNKVTEKGKDVELRCDPISGHTALYWYRQSLGQGLEFLIYFQGNSAPDKSGLPSDRFSAERTGGSVSTLTIQRTQQEDSAVYLCASTTWSTEAFFGQGTRLTVV.

The rearrangement joins TRBV7-2 to TRBJ2-4, with D tentatively TRBD1 or TRBD2 (5 bases each). CDR1 is SGHTA, CDR2 FQGNSA, per germline. With 5 bases removed from V and 8 bases from J, the gap between germline ends came to 19 bases. This CDR3 contains 15 residues. Here the CDR3 reads CASSPPLRGRDIQYF. DNA of the CDR3: TGTGCCAGCAGCCCCCCGCTGAGGGGCAGAGACATTCAGTACTTC.

The sample holds many counts of this clonotype. The chain links TRBV5-1 to TRBJ2-1; no clear D gene. The V end was cut by 4 bases, the J end by 2 bases, with 13 bases between. CDR3 length: 15 residues. Germline V gene data show CDR1 as SGHRS and CDR2 as YFSETQ. The chain's CDR3 is CASSRGEKTYNEQFF. The CDR3 nucleotides are TGCGCCAGCAGCCGTGGGGAAAAAACCTACAATGAGCAGTTCTTC.